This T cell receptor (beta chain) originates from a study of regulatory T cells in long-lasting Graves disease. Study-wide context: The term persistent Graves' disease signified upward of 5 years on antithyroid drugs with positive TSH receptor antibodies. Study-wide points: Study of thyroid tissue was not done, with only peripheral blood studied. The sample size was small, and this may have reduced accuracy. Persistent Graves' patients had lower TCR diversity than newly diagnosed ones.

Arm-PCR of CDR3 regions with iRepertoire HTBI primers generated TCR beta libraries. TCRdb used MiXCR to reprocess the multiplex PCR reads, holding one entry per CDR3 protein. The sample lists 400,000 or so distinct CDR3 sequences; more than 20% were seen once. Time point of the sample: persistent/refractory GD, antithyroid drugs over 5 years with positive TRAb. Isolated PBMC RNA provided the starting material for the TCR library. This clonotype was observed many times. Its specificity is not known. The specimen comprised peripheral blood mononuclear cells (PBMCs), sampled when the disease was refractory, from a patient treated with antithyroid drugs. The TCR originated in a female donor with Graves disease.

The CDR3 reads CASSRDSLSNQPQHF. The CDR3 DNA is TGTGCCAGCAGTCGGGACAGTCTTAGCAATCAGCCCCAGCATTTT. The J gene is TRBJ1-5, the V gene TRBV2; 7 bases are shared with TRBD1. The CDR3 totals 15 residues. V lost 5 bases and J lost 0; bases outside the gene matches: 4. From germline, CDR1 is SNHLY and CDR2 FYNNEI. The entire variable domain, with the rest obtained from reference TRBV2 and TRBJ1-5, is as follows: EPEVTQTPSHQVTQMGQEVILRCVPISNHLYFYWYRQILGQKVEFLVSFYNNEISEKSEIFDDQFSVERPDGSNFTLKIRSTKLEDSAMYFCASSRDSLSNQPQHFGDGTRLSIL.